These 2 T cell receptor beta chains share one sample of origin, sequenced in a study of blood T cell repertoires in COVID-19. TCRdb's table, derived via immunoSEQ multiplex PCR, lists solely in-frame clones and lacks some. The sample carries some 200,000 clones, 70% to 85% recorded once. Material for sequencing was peripheral blood. The receptors were sampled from a woman in her thirties or forties who had recovered from COVID-19.

This clone was detected only once. The chain links TRBV4-3 to TRBJ1-4; 11 bases agree with TRBD1. The CDR3 has 20 residues. The V gene end was trimmed by 0 bases and the J gene end by 2 bases; junction bases not matched to a gene: 11. The germline V gene encodes CDR1 LGHNA and CDR2 YSLEER. DNA for the CDR3: TGCGCCAGCAGCCAAGAAGAGGTAGCGAGGACAGGGGGCACTAATGAAAAACTGTTTTTT. Residues: CASSQEEVARTGGTNEKLFF.

J is TRBJ2-2 and V is TRBV28; 8 bases align to TRBD1. The CDR3 sequence is 15 residues long. The germline CDR1 and CDR2 sequences are MDHEN and SYDVKM. The V gene end was trimmed by 8 bases and the J gene end by 5 bases; junction bases not matched to a gene: 10. As DNA, the CDR3 is TGTGCCAGCCTAACCCAGGGGGCAAAGACCGGGGAGCTGTTTTTT. The encoded protein is CASLTQGAKTGELFF.